This T cell receptor beta chain was sequenced during a study of blood T cell repertoires in COVID-19. Study-level background: The United States, Italy and Spain supplied acute and convalescent COVID-19 samples. Sources were T cells, B-cell-depleted T cells, or PBMCs; the material itself was cDNA or gDNA.

As originally analysed: Using reference gene primer amplification, nucleated cell counts were estimated. Profiled with immunoSEQ multiplex PCR; TCRdb holds only in-frame clones, not every one. D and trimming come from the DNA, and the V and J calls and clone size come from that table. Among fewer than 60,000 clones listed, roughly nine tenths were seen once. Germline trimming cut 4 bases from V and 7 bases from J; bases unmatched to any gene: 6. This CDR3 has 14 residues. Germline lookup yields CDR1 SGDLS and CDR2 YYNGEE. V usage is TRBV9 and J usage is TRBJ1-3; 9 positions agree with TRBD1. The sample taken for sequencing was peripheral blood. The clonotype comes from a man aged 80 or over with active or convalescent COVID-19. Here the CDR3 reads CASSHGTGSNTIYF. In DNA, the CDR3 is TGTGCCAGCAGCCACGGGACAGGGTCCAACACCATATATTTT.